This record covers a single TCR beta chain. The record originates from a study of blood T cell repertoires in COVID-19. Original data processing: Amplification with reference gene primers provided the estimates of nucleated cell counts. Measured with immunoSEQ multiplex PCR; TCRdb has only the in-frame clones, and not every one. V and J calls and clone size are as listed in that table; D and trimming were resolved from the DNA. Of 150,000 to 190,000 clones listed, more than 80% are singletons. Germline V gene sequence: CDR1 MDHEN, CDR2 SYDVKM. This CDR3 has 14 residues. The V gene lost 6 bases and the J gene lost 5 bases, with 15 bases spanning the gap.

J is TRBJ2-3 and V is TRBV28, with a possible D match to TRBD2 (5 bases). The sequencing input was peripheral blood. The sequence was obtained from a woman between 35 and 50 years old with acute or convalescent COVID-19. The CDR3 region has the DNA TGTGCCAGCAGACCTCCGAGGGCTGTAGATACGCAGTATTTT. It is translated as CASRPPRAVDTQYF.